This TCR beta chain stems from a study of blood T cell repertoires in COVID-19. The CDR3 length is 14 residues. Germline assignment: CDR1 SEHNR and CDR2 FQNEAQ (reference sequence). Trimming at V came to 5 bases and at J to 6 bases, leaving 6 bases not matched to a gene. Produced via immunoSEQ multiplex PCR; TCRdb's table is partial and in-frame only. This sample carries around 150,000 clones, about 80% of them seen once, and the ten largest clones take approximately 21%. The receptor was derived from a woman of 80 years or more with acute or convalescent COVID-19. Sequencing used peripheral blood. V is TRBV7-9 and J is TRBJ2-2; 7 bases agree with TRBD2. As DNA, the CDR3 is TGTGCCAGCAGCCCCCGGGGGAGGGCCGGGGAGCTGTTTTTT. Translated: CASSPRGRAGELFF. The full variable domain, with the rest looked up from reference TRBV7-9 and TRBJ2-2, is DTGVSQNPRHKITKRGQNVTFRCDPISEHNRLYWYRQTLGQGPEFLTYFQNEAQLEKSRLLSDRFSAERPKGSFSTLEIQRTEQGDSAMYLCASSPRGRAGELFFGEGSRLTVL.